The T cell receptor (beta chain) under discussion was sequenced for a study of shared clonotypes between healthy human individuals. The CDR3 contains 14 residues. The ends were cut back, 5 bases at V and 0 bases at J, with 8 bases in the middle. Germline CDR1 reads SGHRS; CDR2 reads YFSETQ. Repertoires were generated with immunoSEQ multiplex PCR, while TCRdb's copy carries only in-frame clones and drops some. The data hold about 480,000 clones, with over 60% observed a single time. For genomic DNA, unsorted samples relied on around 81 million PBMCs. The chain has TRBV5-1 and TRBJ2-2; the D is unclear. The TCR originated in a middle-aged woman in good health. Some clones in this sample may be carry-over from other donors' samples. What was sequenced was PBMCs. CDR3 sequence reads: CASSSRSNTGELFF. CDR3 DNA sequence: TGCGCCAGCAGTTCTCGCTCGAACACCGGGGAGCTGTTTTTT.